This entry is about one T cell receptor beta chain. The antigen it binds to is not known. No base quality values were provided; no much bigger clone lies one nucleotide off. V has 1 base trimmed and J has 8 bases trimmed; junction bases matching no gene number 8. CDR1 MGHRA and CDR2 YSYEKL are derived from the germline V gene. Measured from the cysteine to the phenylalanine, the CDR3 is 15 residues long. Only the CDR3 part of the read is kept: 45 bases, read in frame from the first base. The data originate from a study of OX40 agonist ivuxolimab in advanced cancers. Background on the whole study: Ivuxolimab, which targeted the costimulatory receptor OX40 (CD134), was an agonistic, fully human IgG2 monoclonal antibody. Peripheral TCRbeta sequencing was intended to test whether TCR sequence diversity was altered and clonal T-cell expansion was caused by ivuxolimab. Intravenous ivuxolimab was administered to patients every 2 weeks at six dose levels: 0.01, 0.1, 0.3, 1.5, 3 and 10 mg/kg. Among the 52 dose-escalation patients, about 20 had hepatocellular carcinoma, 15 melanoma, 9 renal cell carcinoma and 9 head and neck cancer. Prior anti-PD-1, anti-PD-L1 or anti-CTLA-4 therapy was permitted, and checkpoint inhibitors had been received by more than 35% of dose-escalation patients. Partial responses occurred in three dose-escalation patients, of whom one had hepatocellular carcinoma and two had cutaneous melanoma. In the dose-escalation cohort, 70% to 90% of patients were male, and the mean age was roughly 60 years with a range of 23 to 79. The paper covers the monotherapy dose-escalation part of the phase I ivuxolimab trial, which included N = 52 patients.

Patients with a history of autoimmune disease or receiving systemic immunosuppression were excluded from the trial. Peripheral blood for TCR sequencing was drawn from every dose cohort at baseline, at cycle 4 day 1 and at cycle 7 day 1. The samples were drawn from a first-in-human, open-label, multicenter phase I dose-escalation trial of ivuxolimab. The trial enrolled adults with locally advanced or metastatic head and neck squamous cell, hepatocellular, melanoma or renal cell carcinoma. Before TCR sequencing, CD4+ and CD8+ T cells were separately sorted from peripheral blood. What the work shows at the level of the full study, not this receptor alone: After ivuxolimab, CD8+ T cells had more expanded clones than CD4+ T cells on average. Which antigens the clonally expanded peripheral T cells were specific for was not determined. Low levels of normalized T-cell clonal expansion were also seen in some nonresponding patients. At doses from 0.1 to 3.0 mg/kg, clonal expansion was seen in both CD4+ and CD8+ blood T cells between baseline and week 6. In the 0.1-3.0 mg/kg groups, partial responders were among the patients with the lowest normalized peripheral clonal expansion, particularly in CD8+ T cells.

To sequence the TCRbeta CDR3 region, genomic DNA was isolated from the sorted cells. The immunoSEQ Assay was used for sequencing of TCRbeta CDR3 regions. TCRdb mirrors the immuneACCESS table, restricted to in-frame sequences. Some clones are absent from its copies; in checked studies, under half trace to an unresolved V gene, and the reason for the others is unknown. The sample data list approximately 67,000 clones, and 80% of these were observed just once. 8.2% of the sample is in the top ten clones. The V gene is TRBV4-1 and the J gene is TRBJ1-2; TRBD1 aligns with 9 central bases. The TCR comes from an adult with an advanced solid tumor such as melanoma, head and neck, liver or kidney cancer. Material: CD4+ or CD8+ T cells sorted from blood, obtained in a trial of the OX40 agonist ivuxolimab. The nucleotides read TGCGCCAGCAGCCAAGGGACAGGGGCAGGATACGGCTACACCTTC. Translated, this gives CASSQGTGAGYGYTF.